A selection of T cell receptor beta chains follows, all from one sample in a study of shared clonotypes between healthy human individuals. Data came from immunoSEQ multiplex PCR; TCRdb stores just in-frame clones and leaves some out. This table holds fewer than 3 million clones, just under 95% found once. The sample taken for sequencing was naive CD4+ T cells from PBMCs. Source of these receptors: a man aged 18 to 30 in good health. Some clones in this sample may be carry-over from other donors' samples. The CDR3 runs from the conserved cysteine through the conserved F or W. A D gene is named only where the DNA matches it firmly. A row's size may be missing; if present it is once, few, many or a size class.

clone size: once
D gene: -
V gene: TRBV5-1
J gene: TRBJ1-1
CDR3 protein: CASTSGATEAFF
CDR3 DNA: TGCGCCAGCACCTCGGGGGCGACTGAAGCTTTCTTT

clone size: few
D gene: -
V gene: TRBV28
J gene: TRBJ1-5
CDR3 protein: CASSRLLGDQPQHF
CDR3 DNA: TGTGCCAGCAGCCGACTTCTCGGAGATCAGCCCCAGCATTTT

clone size: -
D gene: -
V gene: TRBV6-6
J gene: TRBJ2-3
CDR3 protein: CASTRADTQYF
CDR3 DNA: TGTGCCAGCACCCGTGCAGATACGCAGTATTTT

clone size: -
D gene: -
V gene: TRBV19
J gene: TRBJ2-4
CDR3 protein: CAAGPEAKNIQYF
CDR3 DNA: TGTGCCGCAGGACCTGAGGCCAAAAACATTCAGTACTTC

clone size: once
D gene: TRBD2
V gene: TRBV5-4
J gene: TRBJ2-2
CDR3 protein: CASSSGGRAGELFF
CDR3 DNA: TGTGCCAGCAGCAGTGGCGGGAGGGCCGGGGAGCTGTTTTTT

clone size: -
D gene: -
V gene: TRBV20-1
J gene: TRBJ2-7
CDR3 protein: CSGGRAYEQYF
CDR3 DNA: TGCAGTGGGGGCAGAGCATACGAGCAGTACTTC

clone size: once
D gene: -
V gene: TRBV9
J gene: TRBJ2-2
CDR3 protein: CASSVRSGTLGGELFF
CDR3 DNA: TGTGCCAGCAGCGTCCGATCCGGGACCTTAGGCGGGGAGCTGTTTTTT

clone size: -
D gene: -
V gene: TRBV7-2
J gene: TRBJ2-2
CDR3 protein: CASSSRGTQNTGELFF
CDR3 DNA: TGTGCCAGCAGCTCTCGGGGGACTCAGAACACCGGGGAGCTGTTTTTT

clone size: -
D gene: -
V gene: TRBV20-1
J gene: TRBJ1-4
CDR3 protein: CSASTPEKLFF
CDR3 DNA: TGCAGTGCTAGTACGCCAGAAAAACTGTTTTTT

clone size: -
D gene: TRBD2
V gene: TRBV7-2
J gene: TRBJ2-1
CDR3 protein: CASSSLAGFNEQFF
CDR3 DNA: TGTGCCAGCAGCTCACTAGCGGGTTTCAATGAGCAGTTCTTC

clone size: -
D gene: -
V gene: TRBV4-1
J gene: TRBJ2-3
CDR3 protein: CASSQGRERRTDTQYF
CDR3 DNA: TGCGCCAGCAGCCAGGGACGGGAGAGGAGAACAGATACGCAGTATTTT

clone size: -
D gene: -
V gene: TRBV5-1
J gene: TRBJ1-4
CDR3 protein: CASSSYNRDVGEKLFF
CDR3 DNA: TGCGCCAGCAGCTCGTACAACAGGGACGTTGGTGAAAAACTGTTTTTT

clone size: -
D gene: -
V gene: TRBV9
J gene: TRBJ2-2
CDR3 protein: CASTRRANTGELFF
CDR3 DNA: TGTGCCAGCACCCGGAGGGCGAACACCGGGGAGCTGTTTTTT

clone size: -
D gene: TRBD1
V gene: TRBV9
J gene: TRBJ2-1
CDR3 protein: CASSLGDRPYNEQFF
CDR3 DNA: TGTGCCAGCAGCCTTGGGGACAGGCCTTACAATGAGCAGTTCTTC

clone size: -
D gene: -
V gene: TRBV5-1
J gene: TRBJ1-5
CDR3 protein: CASSHNGGVDQPQHF
CDR3 DNA: TGCGCCAGCAGCCACAACGGGGGAGTCGATCAGCCCCAGCATTTT

clone size: -
D gene: -
V gene: TRBV6-6
J gene: TRBJ1-2
CDR3 protein: CASSYTGFYTF
CDR3 DNA: TGTGCCAGCAGTTACACCGGGTTCTACACCTTC

clone size: once
D gene: TRBD2
V gene: TRBV10-3
J gene: TRBJ2-2
CDR3 protein: CATRAGVGKKDTGELFF
CDR3 DNA: TGTGCCACTCGAGCGGGAGTAGGTAAAAAAGACACCGGGGAGCTGTTTTTT

clone size: -
D gene: -
V gene: TRBV5-1
J gene: TRBJ1-2
CDR3 protein: CASTDREGLGYTF
CDR3 DNA: TGCGCCAGCACCGACCGGGAGGGTTTGGGCTACACCTTC

clone size: -
D gene: -
V gene: TRBV9
J gene: TRBJ2-1
CDR3 protein: CASSVEGSYREQFF
CDR3 DNA: TGTGCCAGCAGCGTAGAGGGTAGTTACAGGGAGCAGTTCTTC

clone size: -
D gene: -
V gene: TRBV30
J gene: TRBJ2-5
CDR3 protein: CAWSMETQYF
CDR3 DNA: TGTGCCTGGAGCATGGAGACCCAGTACTTC

clone size: -
D gene: -
V gene: TRBV21-1
J gene: TRBJ2-7
CDR3 protein: CASSKGYRGAITYEQYF
CDR3 DNA: TGTGCCAGCAGCAAAGGGTACAGGGGGGCTATAACCTACGAGCAGTACTTC

clone size: -
D gene: TRBD1
V gene: TRBV4-3
J gene: TRBJ2-3
CDR3 protein: CASSPRPFLGTADLDTQYF
CDR3 DNA: TGCGCCAGCAGCCCGAGGCCCTTCTTAGGGACAGCCGATTTAGATACGCAGTATTTT

clone size: once
D gene: -
V gene: TRBV28
J gene: TRBJ1-1
CDR3 protein: CASSLYGLPEAFF
CDR3 DNA: TGTGCCAGCAGTTTATATGGTTTACCTGAAGCTTTCTTT

clone size: -
D gene: -
V gene: TRBV25-1
J gene: TRBJ2-7
CDR3 protein: CASRPTGAYEQYF
CDR3 DNA: TGTGCCAGCAGACCGACAGGAGCCTACGAGCAGTACTTC

clone size: -
D gene: TRBD1
V gene: TRBV5-4
J gene: TRBJ2-1
CDR3 protein: CASSQGQRYNEQFF
CDR3 DNA: TGTGCCAGCAGCCAGGGACAGCGTTACAATGAGCAGTTCTTC

clone size: -
D gene: -
V gene: TRBV5-4
J gene: TRBJ1-2
CDR3 protein: CASSLGISGQRYGYTF
CDR3 DNA: TGTGCCAGCAGCTTGGGTATTTCGGGACAACGCTATGGCTACACCTTC

clone size: -
D gene: TRBD1
V gene: TRBV5-1
J gene: TRBJ1-3
CDR3 protein: CASSPGQGRSGNTIYF
CDR3 DNA: TGCGCCAGCAGCCCCGGACAGGGGCGCTCTGGAAACACCATATATTTT

clone size: -
D gene: -
V gene: TRBV28
J gene: TRBJ2-7
CDR3 protein: CASMGGGLDEQYF
CDR3 DNA: TGTGCCAGCATGGGGGGAGGTCTCGACGAGCAGTACTTC

clone size: -
D gene: -
V gene: TRBV6-4
J gene: TRBJ1-2
CDR3 protein: CASSPDRNYGYTF
CDR3 DNA: TGTGCCAGCAGTCCCGACAGGAACTATGGCTACACCTTC

clone size: -
D gene: -
V gene: TRBV6-5
J gene: TRBJ2-3
CDR3 protein: CASSYAQGGADTQYF
CDR3 DNA: TGTGCCAGCAGTTATGCTCAGGGGGGGGCAGATACGCAGTATTTT

clone size: once
D gene: TRBD2
V gene: TRBV2
J gene: TRBJ2-5
CDR3 protein: CASSPSSGRVGETQYF
CDR3 DNA: TGTGCCAGCAGTCCCAGTAGCGGGAGGGTGGGAGAGACCCAGTACTTC

clone size: -
D gene: TRBD2
V gene: TRBV7-2
J gene: TRBJ2-2
CDR3 protein: CASSYSGGVGTGELFF
CDR3 DNA: TGTGCCAGCAGCTACTCCGGGGGGGTCGGCACCGGGGAGCTGTTTTTT

clone size: -
D gene: TRBD1
V gene: TRBV6-6
J gene: TRBJ2-5
CDR3 protein: CASSSVGQGTETQYF
CDR3 DNA: TGTGCCAGCAGCTCCGTAGGACAGGGCACCGAGACCCAGTACTTC

clone size: once
D gene: -
V gene: TRBV28
J gene: TRBJ1-4
CDR3 protein: CASSSTPDTNEKLFF
CDR3 DNA: TGTGCCAGCAGTTCTACTCCGGACACGAATGAAAAACTGTTTTTT

clone size: -
D gene: TRBD2
V gene: TRBV10-3
J gene: TRBJ2-7
CDR3 protein: CAISLAGGGYEQYF
CDR3 DNA: TGTGCCATCAGTCTAGCGGGAGGGGGCTACGAGCAGTACTTC

clone size: -
D gene: -
V gene: TRBV7-3
J gene: TRBJ1-1
CDR3 protein: CASSFGLNTEAFF
CDR3 DNA: TGTGCCAGCAGCTTCGGGCTAAACACTGAAGCTTTCTTT

clone size: -
D gene: TRBD2
V gene: TRBV13
J gene: TRBJ2-3
CDR3 protein: CASSFGLAGGGTDTQYF
CDR3 DNA: TGTGCCAGCAGCTTTGGACTAGCGGGAGGCGGCACAGATACGCAGTATTTT